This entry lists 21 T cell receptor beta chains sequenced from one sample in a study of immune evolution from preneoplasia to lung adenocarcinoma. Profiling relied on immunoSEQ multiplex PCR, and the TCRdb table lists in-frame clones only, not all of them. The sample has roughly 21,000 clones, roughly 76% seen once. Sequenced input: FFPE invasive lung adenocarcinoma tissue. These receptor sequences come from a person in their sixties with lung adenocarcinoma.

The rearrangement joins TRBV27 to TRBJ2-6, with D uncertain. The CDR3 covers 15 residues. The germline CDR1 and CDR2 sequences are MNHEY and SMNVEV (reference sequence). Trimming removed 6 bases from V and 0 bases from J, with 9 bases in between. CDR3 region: CASRSRTSGANVLTF. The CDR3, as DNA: TGTGCCAGCAGGTCCCGGACCTCTGGGGCCAACGTCCTGACTTTC.

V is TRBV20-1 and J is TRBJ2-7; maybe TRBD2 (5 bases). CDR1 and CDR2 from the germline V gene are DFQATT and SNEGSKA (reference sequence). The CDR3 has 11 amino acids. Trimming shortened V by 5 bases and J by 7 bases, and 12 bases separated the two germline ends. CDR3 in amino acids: CSAAGSGEQYF. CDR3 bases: TGCAGTGCTGCGGGCTCGGGGGAGCAGTACTTC.

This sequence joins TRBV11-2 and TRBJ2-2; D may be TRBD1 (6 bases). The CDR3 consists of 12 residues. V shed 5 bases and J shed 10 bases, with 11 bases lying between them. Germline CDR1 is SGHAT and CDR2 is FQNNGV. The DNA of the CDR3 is TGTGCCAGCAGCCCCGGACAGCAGGAGCTGTTTTTT. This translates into CASSPGQQELFF. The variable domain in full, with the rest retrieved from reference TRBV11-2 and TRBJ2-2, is EAGVAQSPRYKIIEKRQSVAFWCNPISGHATLYWYQQILGQGPKLLIQFQNNGVVDDSQLPKDRFSAERLKGVDSTLKIQPAKLEDSAVYLCASSPGQQELFFGEGSRLTVL.

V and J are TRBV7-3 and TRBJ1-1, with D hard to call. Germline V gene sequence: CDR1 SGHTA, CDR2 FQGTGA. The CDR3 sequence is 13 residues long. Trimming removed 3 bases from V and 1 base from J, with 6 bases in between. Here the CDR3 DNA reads TGTGCCAGCAGCTTTACAGAGAACACTGAAGCTTTCTTT. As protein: CASSFTENTEAFF.

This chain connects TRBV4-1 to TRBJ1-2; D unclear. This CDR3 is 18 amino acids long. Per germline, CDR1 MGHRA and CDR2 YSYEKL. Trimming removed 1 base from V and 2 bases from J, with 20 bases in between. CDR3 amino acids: CASSQAPRAQPGNYGYTF. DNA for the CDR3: TGCGCCAGCAGCCAAGCTCCAAGGGCCCAGCCGGGGAACTATGGCTACACCTTC.

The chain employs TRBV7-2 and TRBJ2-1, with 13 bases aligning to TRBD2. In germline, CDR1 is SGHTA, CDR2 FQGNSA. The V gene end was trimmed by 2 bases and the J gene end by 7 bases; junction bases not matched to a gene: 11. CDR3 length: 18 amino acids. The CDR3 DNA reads TGTGCCAGCAGCTTAAGGGCTGGGACTAGCGGGAAAGGGAATGAGCAGTTCTTC. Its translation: CASSLRAGTSGKGNEQFF.

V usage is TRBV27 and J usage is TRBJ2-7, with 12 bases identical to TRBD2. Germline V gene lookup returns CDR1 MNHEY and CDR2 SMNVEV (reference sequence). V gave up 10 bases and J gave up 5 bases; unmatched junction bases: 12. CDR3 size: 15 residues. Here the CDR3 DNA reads TGTGCCACCAGAGAACTAGCGGGAGGTTCCAACGAGCAGTACTTC. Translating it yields CATRELAGGSNEQYF.

The CDR3 protein is CATSRGTREKLFF. The CDR3 region has the DNA TGTGCCACCAGCAGAGGGACGAGAGAAAAACTGTTTTTT. The J gene is TRBJ1-4, the V gene TRBV15; no firm D call. Trimming pared 1 base from V and 8 bases from J, leaving 8 bases between. The CDR3 contains 13 residues. CDR1 LNHNV and CDR2 YYDKDF come from the germline V gene (reference sequence).

The CDR3 DNA reads TGTGCCAGCAGCCTAACTGCAGGAATCGCCTCCTACGAGCAGTACTTC. The encoded protein is CASSLTAGIASYEQYF. The chain carries TRBV7-8 and TRBJ2-7; the D is unclear. The V gene lost 5 bases and the J gene lost 0 bases, with 17 bases spanning the gap. The CDR3 sequence is 16 residues long. In germline, CDR1 is SGHVS, CDR2 FQNEAQ.

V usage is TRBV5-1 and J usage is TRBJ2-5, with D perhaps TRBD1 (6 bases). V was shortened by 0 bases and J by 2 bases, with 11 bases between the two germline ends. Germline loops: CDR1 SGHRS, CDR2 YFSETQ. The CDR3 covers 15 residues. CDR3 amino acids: CASSLVPGHQETQYF. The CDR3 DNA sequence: TGCGCCAGCAGCTTGGTTCCGGGACATCAAGAGACCCAGTACTTC.

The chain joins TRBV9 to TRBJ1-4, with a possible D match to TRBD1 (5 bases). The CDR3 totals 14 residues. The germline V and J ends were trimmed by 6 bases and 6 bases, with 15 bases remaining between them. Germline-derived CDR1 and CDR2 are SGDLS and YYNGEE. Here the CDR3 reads CASTPGGSDEKLFF. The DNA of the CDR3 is TGTGCCAGCACCCCGGGGGGTTCGGATGAAAAACTGTTTTTT. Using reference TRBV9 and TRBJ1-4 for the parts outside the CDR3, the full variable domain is DSGVTQTPKHLITATGQRVTLRCSPRSGDLSVYWYQQSLDQGLQFLIQYYNGEERAKGNILERFSAQQFPDLHSELNLSSLELGDSALYFCASTPGGSDEKLFFGSGTQLSVL.

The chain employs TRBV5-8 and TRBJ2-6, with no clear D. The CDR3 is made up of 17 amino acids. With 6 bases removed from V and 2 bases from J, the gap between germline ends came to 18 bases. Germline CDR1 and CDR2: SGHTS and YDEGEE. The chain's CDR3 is CASTQVKRTTGANVLTF. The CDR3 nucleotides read TGTGCCAGCACCCAGGTGAAAAGGACGACTGGGGCCAACGTCCTGACTTTC.

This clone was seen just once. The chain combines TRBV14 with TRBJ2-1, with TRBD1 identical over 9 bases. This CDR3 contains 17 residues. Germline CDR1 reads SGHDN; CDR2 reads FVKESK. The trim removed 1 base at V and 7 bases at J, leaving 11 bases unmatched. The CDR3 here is CASSQGVGQGKGNEQFF. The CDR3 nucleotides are TGTGCCAGCAGCCAAGGGGTAGGACAGGGGAAGGGGAATGAGCAGTTCTTC.

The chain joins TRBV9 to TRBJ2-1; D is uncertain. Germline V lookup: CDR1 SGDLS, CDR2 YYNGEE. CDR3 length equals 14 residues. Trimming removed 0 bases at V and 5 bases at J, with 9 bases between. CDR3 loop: CASSVDEGNNEQFF. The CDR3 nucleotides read TGTGCCAGCAGCGTAGATGAAGGAAACAATGAGCAGTTCTTC.

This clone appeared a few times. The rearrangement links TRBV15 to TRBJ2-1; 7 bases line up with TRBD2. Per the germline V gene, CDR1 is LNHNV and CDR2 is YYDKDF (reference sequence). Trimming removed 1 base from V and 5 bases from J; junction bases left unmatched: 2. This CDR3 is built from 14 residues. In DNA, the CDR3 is TGTGCCACCAGCAGAGCGGGAGGCAACAATGAGCAGTTCTTC. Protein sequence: CATSRAGGNNEQFF.

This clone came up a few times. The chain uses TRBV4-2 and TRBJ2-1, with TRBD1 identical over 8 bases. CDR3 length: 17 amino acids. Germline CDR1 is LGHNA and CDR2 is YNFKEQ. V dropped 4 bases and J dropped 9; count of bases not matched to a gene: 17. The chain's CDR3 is CASSPRTGNLGVGEQFF. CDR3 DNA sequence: TGTGCCAGCAGCCCCAGGACAGGGAACTTAGGAGTAGGTGAGCAGTTCTTC.

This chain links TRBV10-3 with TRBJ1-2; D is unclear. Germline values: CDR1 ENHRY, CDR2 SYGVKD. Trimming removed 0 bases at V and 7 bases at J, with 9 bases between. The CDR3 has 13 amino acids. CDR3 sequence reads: CAISESTKGGYTF. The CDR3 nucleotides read TGTGCCATCAGTGAGTCGACTAAAGGTGGCTACACCTTC.

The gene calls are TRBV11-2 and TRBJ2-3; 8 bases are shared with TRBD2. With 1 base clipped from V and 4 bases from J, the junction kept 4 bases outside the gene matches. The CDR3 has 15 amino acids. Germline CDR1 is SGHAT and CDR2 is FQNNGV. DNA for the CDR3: TGTGCCAGCAGCTTAGTGTCGGGGGGGGCAGATACGCAGTATTTT. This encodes CASSLVSGGADTQYF.

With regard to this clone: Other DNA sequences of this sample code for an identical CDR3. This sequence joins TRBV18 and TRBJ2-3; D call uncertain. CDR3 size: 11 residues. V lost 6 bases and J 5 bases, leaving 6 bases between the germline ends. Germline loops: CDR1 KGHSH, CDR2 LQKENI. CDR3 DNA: TGTGCCAGCTCTACAGTAGATACGCAGTATTTT. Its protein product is CASSTVDTQYF. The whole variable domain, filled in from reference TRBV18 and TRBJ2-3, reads NAGVMQNPRHLVRRRGQEARLRCSPMKGHSHVYWYRQLPEEGLKFMVYLQKENIIDESGMPKERFSAEFPKEGPSILRIQQVVRGDSAAYFCASSTVDTQYFGPGTRLTVL.

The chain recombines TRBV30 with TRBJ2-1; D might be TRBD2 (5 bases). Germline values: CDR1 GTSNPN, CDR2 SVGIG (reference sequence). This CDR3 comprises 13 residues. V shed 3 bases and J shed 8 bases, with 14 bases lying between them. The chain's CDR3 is CAWRLVPNDEQFF. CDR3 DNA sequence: TGTGCCTGGAGACTAGTACCCAACGATGAGCAGTTCTTC. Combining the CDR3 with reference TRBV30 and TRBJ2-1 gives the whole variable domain SQTIHQWPATLVQPVGSPLSLECTVEGTSNPNLYWYRQAAGRGLQLLFYSVGIGQISSEVPQNLSASRPQDRQFILSSKKLLLSDSGFYLCAWRLVPNDEQFFGPGTRLTVL.

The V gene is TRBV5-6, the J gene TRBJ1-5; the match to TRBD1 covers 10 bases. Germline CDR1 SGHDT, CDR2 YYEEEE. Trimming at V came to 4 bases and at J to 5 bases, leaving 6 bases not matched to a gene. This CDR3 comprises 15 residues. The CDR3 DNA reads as TGTGCCAGCAGCCGAGATGGGACAGGGGATCAGCCCCAGCATTTT. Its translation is CASSRDGTGDQPQHF.